Here is one T cell receptor beta chain with its context. Its antigen is not known. V was trimmed by 1 base and J by 4 bases, leaving 10 bases between them. The CDR3 is made up of 14 amino acids. Germline V lookup: CDR1 SGHAT, CDR2 FQNNGV. This sample is part of a study of T cell repertoires in cytomegalovirus infection. Study-wide context: Through public TCR beta signatures, both CMV infection and matching HLA type were indicated.

Study outcomes and limitations: Based on cumulative public TCR beta family frequency, carriers of CMV plus the relevant HLA were identified.

MiXCR, applied by TCRdb to the reads, yields one record per CDR3 protein. Of under 150,000 distinct CDR3 sequences listed, roughly 25% are singletons. The chain combines TRBV11-2 with TRBJ2-5; D remains unclear. This TCR was sampled from a human donor in good health (CMV status not recorded). Some clones in this sample may be carry-over from other donors' samples. The source material was PBMCs, sequenced either directly or after in vitro stimulation (not recorded which). The CDR3 loop reads CASSLGIPRETQYF. The CDR3 bases are TGTGCCAGCAGCTTAGGGATTCCTCGAGAGACCCAGTACTTC.